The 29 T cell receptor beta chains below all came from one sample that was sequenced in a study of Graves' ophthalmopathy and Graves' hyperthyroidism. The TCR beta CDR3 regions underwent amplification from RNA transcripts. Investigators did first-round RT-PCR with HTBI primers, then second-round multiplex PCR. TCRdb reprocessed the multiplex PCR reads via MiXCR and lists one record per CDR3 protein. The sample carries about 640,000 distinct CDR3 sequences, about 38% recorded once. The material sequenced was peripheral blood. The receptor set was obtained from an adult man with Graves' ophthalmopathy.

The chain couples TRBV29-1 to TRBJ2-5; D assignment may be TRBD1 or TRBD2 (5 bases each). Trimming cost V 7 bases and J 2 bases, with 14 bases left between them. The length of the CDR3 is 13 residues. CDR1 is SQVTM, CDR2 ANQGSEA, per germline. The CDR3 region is CSGAGTRQETQYF. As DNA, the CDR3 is TGCAGCGGTGCCGGGACCCGGCAAGAGACCCAGTACTTC.

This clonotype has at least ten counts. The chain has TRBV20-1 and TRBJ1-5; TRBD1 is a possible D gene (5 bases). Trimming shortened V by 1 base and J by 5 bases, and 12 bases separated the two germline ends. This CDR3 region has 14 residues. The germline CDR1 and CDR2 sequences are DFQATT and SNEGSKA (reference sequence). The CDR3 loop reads CSARGDGTYQPQHF. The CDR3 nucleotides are TGCAGTGCTAGAGGAGACGGGACCTATCAGCCCCAGCATTTT.

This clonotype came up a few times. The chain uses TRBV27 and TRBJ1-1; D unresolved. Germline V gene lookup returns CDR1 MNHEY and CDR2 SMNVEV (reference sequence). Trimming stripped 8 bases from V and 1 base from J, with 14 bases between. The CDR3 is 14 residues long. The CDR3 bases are TGTGCCAGCGGCAGACTGAACTGGAACACTGAAGCTTTCTTT. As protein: CASGRLNWNTEAFF.

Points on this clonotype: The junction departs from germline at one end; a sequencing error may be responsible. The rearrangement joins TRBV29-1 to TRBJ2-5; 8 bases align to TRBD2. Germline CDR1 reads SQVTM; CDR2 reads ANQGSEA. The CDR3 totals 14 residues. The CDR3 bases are TGCAGCAGCCCGACCGGGGGGGCGTGGGAGACTCAGTACTTC. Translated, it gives CSSPTGGAWETQYF.

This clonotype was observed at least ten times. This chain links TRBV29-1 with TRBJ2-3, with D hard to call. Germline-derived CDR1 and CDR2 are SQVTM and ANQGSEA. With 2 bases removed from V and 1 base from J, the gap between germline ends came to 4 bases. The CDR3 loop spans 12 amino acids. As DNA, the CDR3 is TGCAGCGTTGAATCAGGCACAGATACGCAGTATTTT. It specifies CSVESGTDTQYF.

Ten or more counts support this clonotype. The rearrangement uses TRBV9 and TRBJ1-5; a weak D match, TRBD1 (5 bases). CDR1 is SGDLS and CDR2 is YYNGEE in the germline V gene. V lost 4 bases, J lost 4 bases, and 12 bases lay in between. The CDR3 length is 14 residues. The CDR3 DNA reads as TGTGCCAGCAGCCCCTCCGGGGGTAATCAGCCCCAGCATTTT. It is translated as CASSPSGGNQPQHF.

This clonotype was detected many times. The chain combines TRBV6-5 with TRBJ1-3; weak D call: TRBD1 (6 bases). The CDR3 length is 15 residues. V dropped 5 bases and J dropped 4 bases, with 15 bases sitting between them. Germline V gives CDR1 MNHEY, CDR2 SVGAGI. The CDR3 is CASSESGALGNTIYF. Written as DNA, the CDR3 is TGTGCCAGCAGTGAGTCAGGGGCGTTGGGAAACACCATATATTTT.

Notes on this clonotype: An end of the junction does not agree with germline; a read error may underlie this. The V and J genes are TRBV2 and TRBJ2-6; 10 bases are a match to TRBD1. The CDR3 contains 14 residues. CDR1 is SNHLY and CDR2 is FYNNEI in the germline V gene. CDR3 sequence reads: CASSEEGQGHTEAF. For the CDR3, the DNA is TGTGCCAGCAGTGAAGAGGGACAGGGGCACACTGAAGCTTTC.

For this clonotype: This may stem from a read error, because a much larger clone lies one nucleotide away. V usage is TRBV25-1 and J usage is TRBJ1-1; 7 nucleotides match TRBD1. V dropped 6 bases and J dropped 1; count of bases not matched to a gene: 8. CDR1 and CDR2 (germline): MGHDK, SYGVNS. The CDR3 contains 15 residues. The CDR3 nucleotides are TGTGCCAGCAGAGTCCCCGGGACAGCGAACACTGAAGCTTTCTTT. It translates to CASRVPGTANTEAFF.

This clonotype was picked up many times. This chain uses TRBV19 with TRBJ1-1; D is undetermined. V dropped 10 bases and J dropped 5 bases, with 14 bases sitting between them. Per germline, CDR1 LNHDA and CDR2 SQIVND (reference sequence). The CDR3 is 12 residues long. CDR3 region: CATNRGWTEAFF. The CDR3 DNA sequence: TGTGCCACTAATCGGGGTTGGACTGAAGCTTTCTTT. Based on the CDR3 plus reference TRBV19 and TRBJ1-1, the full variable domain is DGGITQSPKYLFRKEGQNVTLSCEQNLNHDAMYWYRQDPGQGLRLIYYSQIVNDFQKGDIAEGYSVSREKKESFPLTVTSAQKNPTAFYLCATNRGWTEAFFGQGTRLTVV.

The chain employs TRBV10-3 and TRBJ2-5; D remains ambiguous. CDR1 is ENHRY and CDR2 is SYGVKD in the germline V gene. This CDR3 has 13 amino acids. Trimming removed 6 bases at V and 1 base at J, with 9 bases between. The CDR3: CAISPQVQETQYF. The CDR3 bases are TGTGCCATCAGCCCTCAAGTCCAAGAGACCCAGTACTTC.

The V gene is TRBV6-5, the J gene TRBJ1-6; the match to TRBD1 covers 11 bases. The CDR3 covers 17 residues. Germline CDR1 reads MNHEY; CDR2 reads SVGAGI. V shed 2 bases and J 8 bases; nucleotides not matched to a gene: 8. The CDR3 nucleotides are TGTGCCAGCAGTTACGGGGAGGGGACAGGGGGGCATTCACCCCTCCACTTT. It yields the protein CASSYGEGTGGHSPLHF.

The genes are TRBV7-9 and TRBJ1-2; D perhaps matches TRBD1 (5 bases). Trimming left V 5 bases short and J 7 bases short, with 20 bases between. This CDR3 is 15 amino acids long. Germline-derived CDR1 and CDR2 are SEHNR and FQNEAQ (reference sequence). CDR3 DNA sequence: TGTGCCAGCAGCCCAGCGGCGGCAGGGATCGGTGGCTACACCTTC. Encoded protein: CASSPAAAGIGGYTF.

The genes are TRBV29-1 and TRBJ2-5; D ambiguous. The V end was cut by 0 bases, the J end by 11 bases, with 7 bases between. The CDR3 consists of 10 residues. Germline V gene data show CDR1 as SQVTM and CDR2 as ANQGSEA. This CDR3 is CSVEERQQYF. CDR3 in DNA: TGCAGCGTTGAAGAAAGGCAGCAGTACTTC.

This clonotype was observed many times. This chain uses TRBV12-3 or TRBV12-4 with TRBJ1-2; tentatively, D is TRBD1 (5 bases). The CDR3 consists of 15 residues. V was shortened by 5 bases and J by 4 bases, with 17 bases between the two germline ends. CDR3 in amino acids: CASSHFQTVFYGYTF. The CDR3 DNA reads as TGTGCCAGCAGTCATTTCCAGACAGTCTTCTATGGCTACACCTTC.

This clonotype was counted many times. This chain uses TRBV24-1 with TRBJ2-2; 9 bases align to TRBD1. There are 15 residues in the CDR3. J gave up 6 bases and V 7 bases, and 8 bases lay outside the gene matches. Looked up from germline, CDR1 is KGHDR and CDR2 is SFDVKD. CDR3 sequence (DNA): TGTGCCACCAGATCGGGACAGGGAAAACCCGGGGAGCTGTTTTTT. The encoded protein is CATRSGQGKPGELFF.

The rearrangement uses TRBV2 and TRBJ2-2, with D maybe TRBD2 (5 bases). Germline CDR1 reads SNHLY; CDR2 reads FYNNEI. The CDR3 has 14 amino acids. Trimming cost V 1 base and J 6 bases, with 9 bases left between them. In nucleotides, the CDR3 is TGTGCCAGCAGTGAAGGGGGAGAGGCCGGGGAGCTGTTTTTT. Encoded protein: CASSEGGEAGELFF.

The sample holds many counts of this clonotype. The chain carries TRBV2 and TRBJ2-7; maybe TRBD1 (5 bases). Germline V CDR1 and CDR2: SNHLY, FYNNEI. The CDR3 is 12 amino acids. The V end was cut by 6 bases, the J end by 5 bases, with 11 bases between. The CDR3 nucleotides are TGTGCCAGCAGCTCAGGGTGGGACGAGCAGTACTTC. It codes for CASSSGWDEQYF. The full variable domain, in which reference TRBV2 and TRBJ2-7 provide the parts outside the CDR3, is EPEVTQTPSHQVTQMGQEVILRCVPISNHLYFYWYRQILGQKVEFLVSFYNNEISEKSEIFDDQFSVERPDGSNFTLKIRSTKLEDSAMYFCASSSGWDEQYFGPGTRLTVT.

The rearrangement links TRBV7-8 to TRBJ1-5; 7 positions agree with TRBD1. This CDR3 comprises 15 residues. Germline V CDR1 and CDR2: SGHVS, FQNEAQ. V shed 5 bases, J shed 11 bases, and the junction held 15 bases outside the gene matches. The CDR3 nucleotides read TGTGCCAGCAGCCTAAAGGACAGGTTCCAAGAGACCCAGCATTTT. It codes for CASSLKDRFQETQHF. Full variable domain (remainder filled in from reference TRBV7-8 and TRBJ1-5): GAGVSQSPRYKVAKRGQDVALRCDPISGHVSLFWYQQALGQGPEFLTYFQNEAQLDKSGLPSDRFFAERPEGSVSTLKIQRTQQEDSAVYLCASSLKDRFQETQHFGDGTRLSIL.

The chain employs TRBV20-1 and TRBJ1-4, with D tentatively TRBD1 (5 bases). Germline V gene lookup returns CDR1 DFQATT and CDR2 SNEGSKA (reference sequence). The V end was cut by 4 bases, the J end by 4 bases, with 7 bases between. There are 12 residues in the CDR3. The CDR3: CSATGGNEKLFF. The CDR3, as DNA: TGCAGTGCTACCGGGGGTAATGAAAAACTGTTTTTT.

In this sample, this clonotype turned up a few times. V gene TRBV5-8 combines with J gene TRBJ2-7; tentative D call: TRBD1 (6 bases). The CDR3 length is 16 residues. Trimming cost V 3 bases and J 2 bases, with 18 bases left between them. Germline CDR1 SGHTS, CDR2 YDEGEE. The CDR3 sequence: CASSSPGTPDTYEQYF. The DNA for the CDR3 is TGTGCCAGCAGCTCGCCCGGGACACCAGACACCTACGAGCAGTACTTC.

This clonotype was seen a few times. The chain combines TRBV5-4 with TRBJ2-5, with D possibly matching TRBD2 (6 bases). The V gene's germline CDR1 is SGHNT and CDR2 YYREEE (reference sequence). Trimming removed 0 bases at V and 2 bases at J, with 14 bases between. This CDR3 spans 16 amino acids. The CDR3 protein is CASSLGGVARQETQYF. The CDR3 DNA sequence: TGTGCCAGCAGCTTGGGCGGGGTCGCCAGACAAGAGACCCAGTACTTC.

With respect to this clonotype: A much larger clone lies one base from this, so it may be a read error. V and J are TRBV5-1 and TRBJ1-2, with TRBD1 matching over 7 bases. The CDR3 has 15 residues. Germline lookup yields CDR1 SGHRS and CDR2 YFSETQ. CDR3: CASSLAVGDSYGYAF. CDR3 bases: TGCGCCAGCAGCTTGGCGGTGGGGGACAGCTATGGCTACGCCTTC.

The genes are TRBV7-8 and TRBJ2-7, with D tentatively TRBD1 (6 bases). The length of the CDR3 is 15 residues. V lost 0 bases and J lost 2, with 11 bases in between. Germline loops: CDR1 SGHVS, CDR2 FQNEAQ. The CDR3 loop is CASSLARTEPYEQYF. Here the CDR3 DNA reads TGTGCCAGCAGCTTAGCGCGGACAGAACCCTACGAGCAGTACTTC.

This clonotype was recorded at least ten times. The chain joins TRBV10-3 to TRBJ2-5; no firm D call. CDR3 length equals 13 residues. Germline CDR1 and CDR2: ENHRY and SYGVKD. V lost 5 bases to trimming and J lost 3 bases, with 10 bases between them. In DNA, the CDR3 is TGTGCCATCAGTCCCCGCCCTGAAGAGACCCAGTACTTC. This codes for CAISPRPEETQYF.

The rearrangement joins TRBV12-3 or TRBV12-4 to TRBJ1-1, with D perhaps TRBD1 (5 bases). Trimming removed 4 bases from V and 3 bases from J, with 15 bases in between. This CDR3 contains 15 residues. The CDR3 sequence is CASSWTSGSDTEAFF. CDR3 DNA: TGTGCCAGCAGTTGGACAAGTGGATCGGACACTGAAGCTTTCTTT.

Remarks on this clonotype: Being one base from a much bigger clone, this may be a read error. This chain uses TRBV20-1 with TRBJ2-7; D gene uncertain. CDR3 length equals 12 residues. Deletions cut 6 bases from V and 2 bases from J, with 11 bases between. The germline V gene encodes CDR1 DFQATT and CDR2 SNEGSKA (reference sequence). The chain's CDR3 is CSAAGSTYEQYF. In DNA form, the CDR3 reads TGCAGTGCCGCCGGTTCCACCTACGAGCAGTACTTC.

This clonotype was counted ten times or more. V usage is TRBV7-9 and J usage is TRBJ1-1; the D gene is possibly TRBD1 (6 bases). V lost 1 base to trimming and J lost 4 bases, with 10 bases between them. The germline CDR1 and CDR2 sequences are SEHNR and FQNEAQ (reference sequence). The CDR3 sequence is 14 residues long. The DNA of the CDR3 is TGTGCCAGCAGCTTAGAGGGGGGGAGCACTGAAGCTTTCTTT. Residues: CASSLEGGSTEAFF.

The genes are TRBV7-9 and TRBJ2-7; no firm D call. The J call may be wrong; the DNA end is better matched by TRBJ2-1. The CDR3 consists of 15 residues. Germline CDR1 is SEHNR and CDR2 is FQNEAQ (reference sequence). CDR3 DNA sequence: TGTGCCAGCAGCTTAGAGTTAGATTCCTACAATGAGCAGTTCTTC. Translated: CASSLELDSYNEQFF.